The T cell receptor beta chain described here comes from a study of breast tumors, draining lymph nodes, adjacent tissues. This clonotype has at least ten counts. The lymph nodes were axillary draining lymph nodes from breast cancer patients. One entry per CDR3 protein, called by TCRdb with MiXCR from the multiplex PCR reads. Of 200,000 or so distinct CDR3 sequences detected, approximately 31% appear once; the ten largest clones hold about 4.5%. V was pared by 4 bases and J by 9 bases, with 16 bases between. Germline V gene sequence: CDR1 SEHNR, CDR2 FQNEAQ (reference sequence). The CDR3 extends over 15 amino acids.

The rearrangement links TRBV7-9 to TRBJ1-6; D is undetermined. This sequence originates from a female donor with breast cancer. Some clones in this sample may be carry-over from other donors' samples. The sample taken for sequencing was axillary lymph node tissue. CDR3 in DNA: TGTGCCAGCAGCTCCGATGGGAAGAGAGGTTCACCCCTCCACTTT. This codes for CASSSDGKRGSPLHF. Full variable domain (outside the CDR3, taken from reference TRBV7-9 and TRBJ1-6): DTGVSQNPRHKITKRGQNVTFRCDPISEHNRLYWYRQTLGQGPEFLTYFQNEAQLEKSRLLSDRFSAERPKGSFSTLEIQRTEQGDSAMYLCASSSDGKRGSPLHFGNGTRLTVT.